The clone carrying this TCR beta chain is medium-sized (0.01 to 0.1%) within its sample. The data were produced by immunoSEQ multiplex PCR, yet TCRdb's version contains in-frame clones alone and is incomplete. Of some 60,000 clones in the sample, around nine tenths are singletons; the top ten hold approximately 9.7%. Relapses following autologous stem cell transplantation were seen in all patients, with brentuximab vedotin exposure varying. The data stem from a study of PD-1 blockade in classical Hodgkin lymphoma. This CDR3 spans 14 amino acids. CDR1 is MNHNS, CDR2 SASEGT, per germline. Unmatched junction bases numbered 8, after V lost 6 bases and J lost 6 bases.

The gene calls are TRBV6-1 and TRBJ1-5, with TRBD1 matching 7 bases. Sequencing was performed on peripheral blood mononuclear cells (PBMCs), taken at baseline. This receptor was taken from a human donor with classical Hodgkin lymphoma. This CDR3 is CASRDRRGRQPQHF. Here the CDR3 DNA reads TGTGCCAGCAGGGACAGGCGGGGACGTCAGCCCCAGCATTTT.